What follows describes a single T cell receptor (beta chain). This CDR3 contains 14 residues. Germline CDR1 MDHEN, CDR2 SYDVKM. V lost 6 bases to trimming and J lost 3 bases; unmatched junction nucleotides: 8. The data were taken from a study of cytomegalovirus exposure and HLA in healthy donors. A multiplex PCR was run with 60 Vbeta primers and 13 Jbeta primers. Sequencing was performed with immunoSEQ multiplex PCR; in TCRdb, only in-frame clones are kept and a portion is missing. Here the sample spans roughly 180,000 clones, over 70% being singletons. Specimen: PBMCs. The receptor was isolated from a woman aged 60-75 years in good health and CMV-seropositive. The J gene is TRBJ2-7, the V gene TRBV28; 7 bases match TRBD1. CDR3 DNA sequence: TGTGCCAGCAGGAATCAGGACAGGATCTACGAGCAGTACTTC. Protein sequence: CASRNQDRIYEQYF.